This is a list of T cell receptor beta chains from one sample in a study of glioma-infiltrating T cells after dendritic cell vaccination. The protocol was immunoSEQ multiplex PCR, while the TCRdb copy is restricted to in-frame clones and leaves out a portion. The table includes over 55,000 clones, about 76% detected once. The sequences come from blood, collected before dendritic cell vaccination. The receptors come from a human donor with glioblastoma. The CDR3 runs from the conserved cysteine through the conserved F or W. The D gene is left open where the match is weak. Clone size is shown for a subset of rows, as once, few, many or a class of expanded clone.

cdr3_length,v_call,clone_size,d_call,j_call,cdr3_aa,cdr3_nt
17,TRBV4-1,-,TRBD1,TRBJ1-2,CASSQTTDRAGFGGYTF,TGCGCCAGCAGCCAAACCACGGACAGGGCCGGGTTCGGAGGCTACACCTTC
14,TRBV7-2,-,-,TRBJ1-1,CASSLYNSDTEAFF,TGTGCCAGCAGCCTTTATAACAGTGACACTGAAGCTTTCTTT
14,TRBV13,-,TRBD1,TRBJ1-6,CASSPGTGNSPLHF,TGTGCCAGCAGCCCTGGGACAGGGAATTCACCCCTCCACTTT
12,TRBV2,-,TRBD1,TRBJ2-7,CASSPTGDEQYF,TGTGCCAGCAGCCCGACAGGGGACGAGCAGTACTTC
12,TRBV15,-,-,TRBJ1-1,CATSRDLFEAFF,TGTGCCACCAGCAGAGATTTATTTGAAGCTTTCTTT
16,TRBV7-8,-,-,TRBJ1-5,CASGGGMGFGNQPQHF,TGTGCCAGCGGTGGGGGCATGGGGTTTGGCAATCAGCCCCAGCATTTT
16,TRBV5-6,once,TRBD1,TRBJ1-5,CASSRGTGGNNQPQHF,TGTGCCAGCAGCCGCGGGACAGGGGGAAATAATCAGCCCCAGCATTTT
18,TRBV5-6,-,-,TRBJ1-6,CASSLTDFFSSYNSPLHF,TGTGCCAGCAGCTTGACAGATTTCTTTAGCTCCTATAATTCACCCCTCCACTTT
10,TRBV29-1,-,TRBD1,TRBJ1-1,CSGYRGQAFF,TGCAGCGGGTACAGGGGTCAAGCTTTCTTT
18,TRBV7-8,-,TRBD2,TRBJ2-3,CASSLEGSGSPGSDTQYF,TGTGCCAGCAGCTTAGAAGGTAGCGGGTCTCCCGGATCAGATACGCAGTATTTT
15,TRBV6-5,-,-,TRBJ2-7,CASSYSRRGPYEQYF,TGTGCCAGCAGTTACTCGAGGCGGGGACCCTACGAGCAGTACTTC
11,TRBV6-1,-,-,TRBJ2-2,CASSVPGELFF,TGTGCCAGCAGTGTCCCTGGGGAGCTGTTTTTT
15,TRBV6-5,-,TRBD1,TRBJ1-2,CASSFRDREFYGYTF,TGTGCCAGCAGTTTCAGGGACAGGGAGTTCTATGGCTACACCTTC
13,TRBV29-1,-,-,TRBJ1-1,CSVRQESSTEAFF,TGCAGCGTTCGACAGGAATCATCCACTGAAGCTTTCTTT
15,TRBV5-1,-,TRBD1,TRBJ1-6,CASSLAATGGSPLHF,TGCGCCAGCAGCTTGGCAGCGACAGGGGGTTCACCCCTCCACTTT
15,TRBV5-4,-,TRBD1,TRBJ1-2,CASSLKRDSFYGYTF,TGTGCCAGCAGCTTAAAAAGGGACAGCTTTTATGGCTACACCTTC
16,TRBV5-6,-,TRBD1,TRBJ2-4,CASSPRWDRGENIQYF,TGTGCCAGCAGCCCTCGGTGGGACAGGGGCGAAAACATTCAGTACTTC
13,TRBV10-3,-,-,TRBJ2-1,CAIKGTTDNEQFF,TGTGCCATCAAAGGGACAACTGACAATGAGCAGTTCTTC
13,TRBV2,-,-,TRBJ1-1,CASNLQGNTEAFF,TGTGCCAGCAATCTACAGGGGAACACTGAAGCTTTCTTT
16,TRBV7-2,-,-,TRBJ2-3,CASSLRSRGSTDTQYF,TGTGCCAGCAGCTTAAGGTCGCGGGGTAGCACAGATACGCAGTATTTT
16,TRBV15,-,-,TRBJ1-3,CATSRSATDSGNTIYF,TGTGCCACCAGCAGGAGTGCAACCGACTCTGGAAACACCATATATTTT
15,TRBV5-4,-,TRBD1,TRBJ2-2,CASSHDRANTGELFF,TGTGCCAGCAGCCATGACAGGGCGAACACCGGGGAGCTGTTTTTT
16,TRBV7-2,few,TRBD1,TRBJ1-2,CASSLGLGTGFQGYTF,TGTGCCAGCAGCTTAGGCCTGGGGACAGGGTTTCAGGGCTACACCTTC
13,TRBV1,-,-,TRBJ2-7,CTSSPTGSFEQYF,TGCACCAGCAGTCCCACAGGGTCATTCGAGCAGTACTTC
15,TRBV6-5,-,-,TRBJ2-5,CASSYRGQLQETQYF,TGTGCCAGCAGTTACCGTGGACAGCTCCAAGAGACCCAGTACTTC
21,TRBV15,-,TRBD2,TRBJ2-1,CATSRDQGIAGGRWEGNEQFF,TGTGCCACCAGCAGAGATCAGGGGATAGCGGGGGGGCGATGGGAAGGAAACGAGCAGTTCTTC
13,TRBV10-2,-,TRBD1,TRBJ2-5,CASRTGGGETQYF,TGCGCCAGCAGGACAGGGGGCGGGGAGACCCAGTACTTC
13,TRBV7-9,-,-,TRBJ1-1,CASSFGRGPEAFF,TGTGCCAGCAGCTTCGGCAGGGGTCCTGAAGCTTTCTTT
16,TRBV5-4,-,-,TRBJ2-1,CASSSAVRGDKNEQFF,TGTGCCAGCAGCTCTGCTGTACGGGGGGACAAGAATGAGCAGTTCTTC
15,TRBV5-1,-,-,TRBJ2-2,CASSSAPLSTGELFF,TGCGCCAGCAGCTCAGCGCCCCTGAGCACCGGGGAGCTGTTTTTT
15,TRBV19,-,TRBD1,TRBJ2-7,CASSTGTVNSYEQYF,TGTGCCAGTAGTACCGGGACAGTGAACTCCTACGAGCAGTACTTC
16,TRBV19,-,TRBD1,TRBJ1-2,CASSLNSGTGGGGYTF,TGTGCCAGTAGTCTGAACTCCGGGACAGGGGGAGGTGGCTACACCTTC
15,TRBV6-1,-,-,TRBJ1-5,CASSEAGGVNQPQHF,TGTGCCAGCAGTGAAGCTGGAGGGGTCAATCAGCCCCAGCATTTT
14,TRBV6-1,-,TRBD2,TRBJ2-3,CASSEGLAGWTQYF,TGTGCCAGCAGTGAAGGACTAGCGGGGTGGACGCAGTATTTT
16,TRBV7-2,few,TRBD1,TRBJ1-2,CASSLSGQGARYGYTF,TGTGCCAGCAGCTTATCGGGACAGGGGGCCCGCTATGGCTACACCTTC
17,TRBV5-1,-,-,TRBJ2-6,CASSLDFDGSGANVLTF,TGCGCCAGCAGCTTGGACTTTGATGGCTCTGGGGCCAACGTCCTGACTTTC
14,TRBV19,-,TRBD1,TRBJ1-1,CASKIQGATTEAFF,TGTGCCAGTAAAATACAGGGGGCGACGACTGAAGCTTTCTTT
14,TRBV19,-,-,TRBJ2-1,CASSISSSYNEQFF,TGTGCCAGTAGTATCTCGAGCTCCTACAATGAGCAGTTCTTC
14,TRBV7-8,-,-,TRBJ1-5,CASSLAEGNQPQHF,TGTGCCAGCAGCTTAGCTGAGGGCAATCAGCCCCAGCATTTT
15,TRBV4-2,once,-,TRBJ2-7,CASSREVEGAYEQYF,TGTGCCAGCAGCCGGGAGGTGGAGGGCGCCTACGAGCAGTACTTC
12,TRBV28,-,-,TRBJ2-7,CASSPYSYEQYF,TGTGCCAGCAGCCCTTACAGCTACGAGCAGTACTTC
13,TRBV2,-,-,TRBJ1-5,CASSEGSNQPQHF,TGTGCCAGCAGTGAGGGCAGCAATCAGCCCCAGCATTTT
15,TRBV5-1,-,TRBD2,TRBJ2-1,CASSGLAGASNEQFF,TGCGCCAGCAGCGGTCTAGCGGGGGCCTCCAATGAGCAGTTCTTC
13,TRBV10-3,-,TRBD1,TRBJ1-1,CAISLQGDTEAFF,TGTGCCATATCTTTACAGGGGGACACTGAAGCTTTCTTT
16,TRBV4-3,-,TRBD1,TRBJ1-3,CASSQSLTGTGNTIYF,TGCGCCAGCAGCCAATCACTGACAGGGACTGGAAACACCATATATTTT
15,TRBV7-2,-,TRBD1,TRBJ1-4,CASSPGQDGNEKLFF,TGTGCCAGCAGCCCGGGACAGGACGGGAATGAAAAACTGTTTTTT
18,TRBV5-1,-,TRBD2,TRBJ2-5,CASSWGLAGGAMQETQYF,TGCGCCAGCAGCTGGGGACTAGCGGGGGGCGCAATGCAAGAGACCCAGTACTTC
15,TRBV28,once,TRBD1,TRBJ2-7,CASSAGQGGSYEQYF,TGTGCCAGCAGCGCTGGACAGGGAGGCTCCTACGAGCAGTACTTC